This T cell receptor beta chain is drawn from a study of tumor-infiltrating lymphocytes in primary liver carcinoma. Study results and caveats: All five tumor regions shared only about 7-25% of top clones. Tumor-adjacent and tumor-blood pairs overlapped less than tumor region pairs did.

Turning to this clonotype: Antigen unknown.

A constant-region primer served to make TCR beta cDNA from about 0.5 ug total RNA. Three rounds of nested multiplex PCR with slightly modified ARM-PCR produced TCR beta libraries. For around 11 cycles apiece, the opening two PCR rounds ran with TRBV1-TRBV30 forward primers and a C-beta reverse primer. TCRdb re-derived calls from the multiplex PCR reads in MiXCR, one entry per CDR3 protein. The sample lists more than 75,000 distinct CDR3 sequences; approximately 77% were seen once. The CDR3 runs 13 residues. CDR1 and CDR2 from the germline V gene are DFQATT and SNEGSKA (reference sequence). The study co-extracted DNA and RNA from 20-30 mg of unsorted bulk tissue. Patients underwent resection of primary liver carcinoma.

This receptor was identified in a man aged 35 to 55 with primary liver carcinoma and hepatitis B virus infection. Sequencing used liver tumor tissue from sampling region 1. Subset specified: tumor region T1, superior pole. The chain is built from TRBV20-1 and TRBJ1-6, with D possibly matching TRBD1 (6 bases). CDR3 in DNA: TGCAGCCGAACCATCGGGGGCGCTTCACCCCTCCACTTT. Translating gives CSRTIGGASPLHF.